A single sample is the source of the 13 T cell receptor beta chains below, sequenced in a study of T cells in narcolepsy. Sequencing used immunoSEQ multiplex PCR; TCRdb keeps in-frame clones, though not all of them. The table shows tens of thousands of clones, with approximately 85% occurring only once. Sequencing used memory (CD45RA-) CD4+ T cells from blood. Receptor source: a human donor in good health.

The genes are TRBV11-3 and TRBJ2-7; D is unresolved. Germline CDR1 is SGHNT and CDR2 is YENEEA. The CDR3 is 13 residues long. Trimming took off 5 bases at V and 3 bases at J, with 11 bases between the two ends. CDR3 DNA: TGTGCCAGCAGCCCAGATACGGGCTACGAGCAGTACTTC. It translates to CASSPDTGYEQYF.

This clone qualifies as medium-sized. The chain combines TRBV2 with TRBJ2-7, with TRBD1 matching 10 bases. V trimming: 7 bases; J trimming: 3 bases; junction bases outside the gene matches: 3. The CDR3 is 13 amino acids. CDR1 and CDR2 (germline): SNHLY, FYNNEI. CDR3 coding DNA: TGTGCCAGCAAGGACAGGGGGTACTACGAGCAGTACTTC. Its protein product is CASKDRGYYEQYF. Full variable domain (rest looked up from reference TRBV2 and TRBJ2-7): EPEVTQTPSHQVTQMGQEVILRCVPISNHLYFYWYRQILGQKVEFLVSFYNNEISEKSEIFDDQFSVERPDGSNFTLKIRSTKLEDSAMYFCASKDRGYYEQYFGPGTRLTVT.

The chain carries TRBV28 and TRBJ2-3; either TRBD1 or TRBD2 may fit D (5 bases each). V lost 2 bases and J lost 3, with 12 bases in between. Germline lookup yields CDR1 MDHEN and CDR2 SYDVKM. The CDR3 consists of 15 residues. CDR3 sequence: CASSLGAAGTDTQYF. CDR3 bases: TGTGCCAGCAGTTTAGGGGCCGCGGGTACAGATACGCAGTATTTT.

This CDR3 reads CASSPSLSGRSSGELFF. The CDR3 bases are TGTGCCAGCTCACCTAGTTTGAGCGGGAGATCATCCGGGGAGCTGTTTTTT. V gene TRBV18 combines with J gene TRBJ2-2; 8 bases match TRBD2. Germline V gene data show CDR1 as KGHSH and CDR2 as LQKENI. The CDR3 totals 17 residues. J was trimmed by 6 bases and V by 3 bases; bases with no gene match: 12.

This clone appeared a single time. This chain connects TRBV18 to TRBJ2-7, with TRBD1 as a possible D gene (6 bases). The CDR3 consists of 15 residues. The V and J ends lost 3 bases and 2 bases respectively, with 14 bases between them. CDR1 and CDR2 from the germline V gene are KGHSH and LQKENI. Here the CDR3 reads CASSPTTGEAYEQYF. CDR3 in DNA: TGTGCCAGCTCACCGACGACAGGAGAAGCCTACGAGCAGTACTTC.

In nucleotides, the CDR3 is TGCGCCAGCAGCTCCACAGGGGATCCTAACTATGGCTACACCTTC. Its translation is CASSSTGDPNYGYTF. V is TRBV5-1 and J is TRBJ1-2, with 7 bases aligning to TRBD1. This CDR3 is 15 amino acids long. Per germline, CDR1 SGHRS and CDR2 YFSETQ. Trimming removed 3 bases from V and 0 bases from J; junction bases left unmatched: 5.

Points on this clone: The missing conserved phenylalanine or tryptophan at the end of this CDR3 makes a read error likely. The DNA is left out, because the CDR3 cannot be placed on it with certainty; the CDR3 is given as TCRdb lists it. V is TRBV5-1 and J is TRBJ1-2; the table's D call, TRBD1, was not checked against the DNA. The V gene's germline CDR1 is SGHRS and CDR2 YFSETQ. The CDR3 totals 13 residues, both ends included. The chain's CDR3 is CAGSLGQGHLSFL.

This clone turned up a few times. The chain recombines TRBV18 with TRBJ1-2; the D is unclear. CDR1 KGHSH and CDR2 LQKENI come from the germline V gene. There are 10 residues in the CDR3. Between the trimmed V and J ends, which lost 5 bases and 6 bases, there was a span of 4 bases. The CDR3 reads CASSGNGYTF. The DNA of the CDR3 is TGTGCCAGCTCAGGGAATGGCTACACCTTC.

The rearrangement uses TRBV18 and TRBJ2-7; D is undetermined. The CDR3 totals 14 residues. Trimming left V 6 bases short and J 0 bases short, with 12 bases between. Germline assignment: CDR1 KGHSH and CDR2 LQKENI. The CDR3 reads CASSPPASSYEQYF. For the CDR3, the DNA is TGTGCCAGCTCCCCTCCAGCGTCCTCCTACGAGCAGTACTTC.

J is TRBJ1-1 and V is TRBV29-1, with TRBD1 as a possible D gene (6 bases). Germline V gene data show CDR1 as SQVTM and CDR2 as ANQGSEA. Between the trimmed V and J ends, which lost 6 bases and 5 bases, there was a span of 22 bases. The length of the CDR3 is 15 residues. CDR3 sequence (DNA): TGCAGCGTGGCTAGTTCGGGTACAGGGAGGACTGAAGCTTTCTTT. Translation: CSVASSGTGRTEAFF.

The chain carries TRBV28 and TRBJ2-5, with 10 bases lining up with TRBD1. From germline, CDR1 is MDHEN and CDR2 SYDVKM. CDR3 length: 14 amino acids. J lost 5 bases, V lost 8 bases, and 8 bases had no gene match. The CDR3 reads CASFRDRGRETQYF. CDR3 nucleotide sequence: TGTGCCAGCTTCAGGGACAGGGGCAGGGAGACCCAGTACTTC.

This CDR3 is CASSLGGGTSYEQYF. The CDR3 nucleotides read TGTGCCAGCAGCCTCGGCGGGGGCACCTCCTACGAGCAGTACTTC. The chain joins TRBV11-2 to TRBJ2-5, with D maybe TRBD2 (7 bases). Gene TRBJ2-7 matches the end of the DNA better, so the J call may be wrong. The CDR3 spans 15 residues. The germline V gene has CDR1 SGHAT and CDR2 FQNNGV.

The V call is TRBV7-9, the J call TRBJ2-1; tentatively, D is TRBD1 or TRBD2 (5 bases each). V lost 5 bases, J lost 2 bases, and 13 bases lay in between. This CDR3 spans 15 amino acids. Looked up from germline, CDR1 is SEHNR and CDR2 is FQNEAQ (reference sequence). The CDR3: CASSPGPLAYNEQFF. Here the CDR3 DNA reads TGTGCCAGCAGCCCGGGACCCCTGGCCTACAATGAGCAGTTCTTC.